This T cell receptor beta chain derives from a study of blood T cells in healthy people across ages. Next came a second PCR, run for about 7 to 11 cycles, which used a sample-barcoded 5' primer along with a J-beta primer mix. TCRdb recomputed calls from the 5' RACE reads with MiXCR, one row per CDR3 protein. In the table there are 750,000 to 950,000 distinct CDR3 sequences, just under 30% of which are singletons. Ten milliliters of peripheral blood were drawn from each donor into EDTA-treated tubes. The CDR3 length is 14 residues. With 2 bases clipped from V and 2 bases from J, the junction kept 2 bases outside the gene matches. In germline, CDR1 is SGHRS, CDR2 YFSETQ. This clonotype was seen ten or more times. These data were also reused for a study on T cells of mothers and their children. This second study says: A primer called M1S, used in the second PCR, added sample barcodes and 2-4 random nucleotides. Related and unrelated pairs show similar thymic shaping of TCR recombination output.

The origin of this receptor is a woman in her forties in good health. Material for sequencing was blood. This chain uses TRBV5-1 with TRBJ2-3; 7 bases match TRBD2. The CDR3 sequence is CASSFGTNTDTQYF. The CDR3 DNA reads TGCGCCAGCAGCTTCGGGACTAACACAGATACGCAGTATTTT.